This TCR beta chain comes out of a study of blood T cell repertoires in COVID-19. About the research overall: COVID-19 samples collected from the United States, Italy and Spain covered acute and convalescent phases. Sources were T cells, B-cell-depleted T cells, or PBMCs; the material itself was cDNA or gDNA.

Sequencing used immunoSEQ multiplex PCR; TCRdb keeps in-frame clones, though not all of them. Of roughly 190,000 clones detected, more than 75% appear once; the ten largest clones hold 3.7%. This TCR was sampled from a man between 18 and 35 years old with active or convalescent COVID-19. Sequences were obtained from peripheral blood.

The CDR3 here is CASSLGTISATDTQYF. CDR3 nucleotides: TGTGCCAGCAGTTTGGGGACTATTTCCGCTACAGATACGCAGTATTTT. V gene TRBV28 combines with J gene TRBJ2-3, with 7 bases fitting TRBD2. This CDR3 is 16 amino acids long. Trimming cost V 3 bases and J 3 bases; bases outside gene matches: 9. Germline CDR1 reads MDHEN; CDR2 reads SYDVKM. Full variable domain (missing parts from reference TRBV28 and TRBJ2-3): DVKVTQSSRYLVKRTGEKVFLECVQDMDHENMFWYRQDPGLGLRLIYFSYDVKMKEKGDIPEGYSVSREKKERFSLILESASTNQTSMYLCASSLGTISATDTQYFGPGTRLTVL.